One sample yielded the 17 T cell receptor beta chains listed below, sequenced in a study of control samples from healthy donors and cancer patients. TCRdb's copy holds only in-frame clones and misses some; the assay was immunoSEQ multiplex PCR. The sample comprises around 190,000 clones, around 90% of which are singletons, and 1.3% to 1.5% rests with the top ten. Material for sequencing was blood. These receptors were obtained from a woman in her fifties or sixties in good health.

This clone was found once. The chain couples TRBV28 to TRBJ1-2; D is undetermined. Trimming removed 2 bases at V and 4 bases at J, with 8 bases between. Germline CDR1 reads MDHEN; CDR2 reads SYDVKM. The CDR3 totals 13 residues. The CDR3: CASSLGPPYGYTF. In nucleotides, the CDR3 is TGTGCCAGCAGTTTAGGACCCCCCTATGGCTACACCTTC.

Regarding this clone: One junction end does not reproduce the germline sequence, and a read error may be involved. The CDR3: CASSALAGLGDRETQYF. CDR3 in DNA: TGTGCTAGCAGCGCACTAGCGGGTTTGGGGGACCGAGAGACCCAGTACTTC. This chain joins TRBV7-7 and TRBJ2-5; 9 bases are shared with TRBD2. The CDR3 consists of 17 residues. Germline-derived CDR1 and CDR2 are SSHAT and FNYEAQ (reference sequence).

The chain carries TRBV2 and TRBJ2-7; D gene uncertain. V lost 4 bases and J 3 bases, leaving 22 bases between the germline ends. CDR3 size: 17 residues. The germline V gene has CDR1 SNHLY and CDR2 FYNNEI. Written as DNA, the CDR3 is TGTGCCAGCAGTGGAAGGTGGGGTAATCGTCTAGTCTACGAGCAGTACTTC. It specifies CASSGRWGNRLVYEQYF.

Here the CDR3 reads CASSRLQGGTGELFF. CDR3 bases: TGCGCCAGCAGCCGCTTACAGGGGGGCACCGGGGAGCTGTTTTTT. J is TRBJ2-2 and V is TRBV4-1, with 8 bases lining up with TRBD1. V lost 4 bases and J lost 4; bases outside the gene matches: 5. Germline values: CDR1 MGHRA, CDR2 YSYEKL. The CDR3 is 15 amino acids.

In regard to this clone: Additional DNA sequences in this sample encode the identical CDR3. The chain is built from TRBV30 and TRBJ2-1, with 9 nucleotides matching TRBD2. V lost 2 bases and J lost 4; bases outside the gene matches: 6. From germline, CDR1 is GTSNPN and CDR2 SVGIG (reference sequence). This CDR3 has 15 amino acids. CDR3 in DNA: TGTGCCTGGAGTCCGACTAGCGGAGCGTACAATGAGCAGTTCTTC. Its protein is CAWSPTSGAYNEQFF.

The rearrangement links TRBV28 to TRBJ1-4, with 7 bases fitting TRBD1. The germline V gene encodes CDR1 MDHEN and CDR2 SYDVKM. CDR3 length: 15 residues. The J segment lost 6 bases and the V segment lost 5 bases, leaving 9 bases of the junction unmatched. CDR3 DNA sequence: TGTGCCAGCAGTCCCGCCGGGACAGAAGATGAAAAACTGTTTTTT. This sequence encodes CASSPAGTEDEKLFF.

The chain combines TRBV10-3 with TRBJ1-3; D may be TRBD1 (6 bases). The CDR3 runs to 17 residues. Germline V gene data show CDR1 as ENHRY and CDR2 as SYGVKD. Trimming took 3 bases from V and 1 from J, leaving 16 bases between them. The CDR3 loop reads CAISDSAGDLSGNTIYF. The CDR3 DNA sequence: TGTGCCATCAGTGACTCCGCAGGGGACTTATCTGGAAACACCATATATTTT.

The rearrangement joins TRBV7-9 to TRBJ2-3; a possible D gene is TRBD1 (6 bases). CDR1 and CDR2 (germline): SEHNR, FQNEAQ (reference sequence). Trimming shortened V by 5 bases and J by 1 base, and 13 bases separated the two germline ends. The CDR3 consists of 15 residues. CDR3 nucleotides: TGTGCCAGCAGCCAACAGGGAACGGGCACAGATACGCAGTATTTT. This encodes CASSQQGTGTDTQYF.

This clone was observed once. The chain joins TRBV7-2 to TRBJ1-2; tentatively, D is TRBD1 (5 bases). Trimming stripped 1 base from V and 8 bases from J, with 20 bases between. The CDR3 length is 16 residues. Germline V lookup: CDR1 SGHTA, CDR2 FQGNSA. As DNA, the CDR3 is TGTGCCAGCAGCTTAGAAGTGGGGCGACGATTGGGCGGCTACACCTTC. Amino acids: CASSLEVGRRLGGYTF. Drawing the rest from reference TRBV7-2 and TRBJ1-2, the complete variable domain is GAGVSQSPSNKVTEKGKDVELRCDPISGHTALYWYRQSLGQGLEFLIYFQGNSAPDKSGLPSDRFSAERTGGSVSTLTIQRTQQEDSAVYLCASSLEVGRRLGGYTFGSGTRLTVV.

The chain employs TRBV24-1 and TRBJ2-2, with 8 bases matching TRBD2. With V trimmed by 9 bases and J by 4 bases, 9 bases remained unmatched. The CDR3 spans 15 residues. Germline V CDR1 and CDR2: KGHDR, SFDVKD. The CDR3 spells CATSGGVGSTGELFF. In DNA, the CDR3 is TGTGCCACCTCCGGGGGGGTAGGGAGCACCGGGGAGCTGTTTTTT.

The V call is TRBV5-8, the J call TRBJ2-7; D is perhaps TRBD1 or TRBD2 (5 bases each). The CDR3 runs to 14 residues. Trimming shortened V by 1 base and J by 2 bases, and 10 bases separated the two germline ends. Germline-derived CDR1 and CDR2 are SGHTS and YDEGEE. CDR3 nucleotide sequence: TGTGCCAGCAGCTTGTTACGGGACCCCTACGAGCAGTACTTC. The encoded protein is CASSLLRDPYEQYF.

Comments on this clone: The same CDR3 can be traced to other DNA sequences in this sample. CDR3 bases: TGTGCCAGCTCTCGGGATCTGAACACTGAAGCTTTCTTT. Its translation is CASSRDLNTEAFF. The chain recombines TRBV18 with TRBJ1-1; no reliable D call. The CDR3 length is 13 residues. Trimming cost V 6 bases and J 0 bases, with 8 bases left between them. CDR1 is KGHSH and CDR2 is LQKENI in the germline V gene. The full variable domain, with the rest looked up from reference TRBV18 and TRBJ1-1, is NAGVMQNPRHLVRRRGQEARLRCSPMKGHSHVYWYRQLPEEGLKFMVYLQKENIIDESGMPKERFSAEFPKEGPSILRIQQVVRGDSAAYFCASSRDLNTEAFFGQGTRLTVV.

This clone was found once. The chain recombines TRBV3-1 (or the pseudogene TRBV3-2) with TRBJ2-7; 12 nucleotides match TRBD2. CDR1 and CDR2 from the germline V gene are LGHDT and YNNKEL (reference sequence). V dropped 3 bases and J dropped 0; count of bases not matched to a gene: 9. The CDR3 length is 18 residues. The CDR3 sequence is CASSHRAGTSGPSYEQYF. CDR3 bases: TGTGCCAGCAGCCATCGCGCCGGGACTAGCGGGCCCTCCTACGAGCAGTACTTC.

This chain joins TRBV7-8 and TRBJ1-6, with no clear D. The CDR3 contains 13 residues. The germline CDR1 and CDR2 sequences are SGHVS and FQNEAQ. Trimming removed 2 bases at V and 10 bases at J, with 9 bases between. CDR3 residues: CASSLSGKSPLHF. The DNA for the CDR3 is TGTGCCAGCAGCTTAAGTGGGAAGTCACCCCTCCACTTT.

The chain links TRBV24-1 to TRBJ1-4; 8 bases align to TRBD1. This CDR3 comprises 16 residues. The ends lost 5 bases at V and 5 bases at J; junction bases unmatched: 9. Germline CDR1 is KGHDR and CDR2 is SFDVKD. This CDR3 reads CATSGSGQGGNEKLFF. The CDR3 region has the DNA TGTGCCACCAGTGGGAGCGGACAGGGCGGGAATGAAAAACTGTTTTTT.

The CDR3 region is CASSLRTAGNSPLHF. The CDR3 nucleotides are TGTGCCAGCAGCTTAAGGACAGCTGGTAATTCACCCCTCCACTTT. The chain combines TRBV11-1 with TRBJ1-6, with D possibly being TRBD1 (6 bases). The CDR3 extends over 15 amino acids. Germline assignment: CDR1 SGHAT and CDR2 FQDESV (reference sequence). Trimming left V 2 bases short and J 6 bases short, with 11 bases between.

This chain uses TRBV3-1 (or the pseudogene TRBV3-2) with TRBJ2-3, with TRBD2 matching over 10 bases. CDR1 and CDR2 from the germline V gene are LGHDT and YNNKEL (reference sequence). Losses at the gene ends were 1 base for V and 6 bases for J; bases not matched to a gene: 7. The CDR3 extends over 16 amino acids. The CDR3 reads CASSQASGGSGDTQYF. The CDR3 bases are TGTGCCAGCAGCCAAGCTAGCGGGGGCTCAGGGGATACGCAGTATTTT.